The source of this T cell receptor beta chain is a study of blood T cell repertoires in COVID-19. Study processing details: Quantification of nucleated cells was approximated via reference gene primer amplification. The method was immunoSEQ multiplex PCR; TCRdb's version includes in-frame clones alone and lacks a portion of them. Clone size and V and J calls were adopted from that table, with D and trimming inferred from the DNA. The sample consists of 70,000 or so clones, 70% to 80% of them appearing once. Per germline, CDR1 SGHTA and CDR2 FQGNSA. V shed 0 bases and J 3 bases; nucleotides not matched to a gene: 4. The CDR3 length is 15 residues.

The source is a man aged 65 to 79 with acute or convalescent COVID-19. The sequenced sample consisted of peripheral blood. The rearrangement links TRBV7-2 to TRBJ1-1; TRBD1 agrees at 7 bases. The CDR3 region is CASSLAGRGDTEAFF. As DNA, the CDR3 is TGTGCCAGCAGCTTAGCGGGCAGGGGGGACACTGAAGCTTTCTTT.